Each of the 14 T cell receptor beta chains below was sequenced from the same sample in a study of technical replicates of blood from several donors. Sequencing was performed with immunoSEQ multiplex PCR; in TCRdb, only in-frame clones are kept and a portion is missing. There are tens of thousands of clones in the sample; under 95% occur only once, and approximately 0.4% lies in the top ten. Sequenced material: T cells isolated from PBMCs. These receptors all stem from a human donor in good health.

The chain carries TRBV14 and TRBJ1-2; 7 bases align to TRBD1. V gave up 4 bases and J gave up 4 bases; unmatched junction bases: 12. CDR3 length equals 16 residues. Germline V lookup: CDR1 SGHDN, CDR2 FVKESK. CDR3 sequence (DNA): TGTGCCAGCAGCCCCCTCGCCGGGACAGCCTTCTATGGCTACACCTTC. Translated: CASSPLAGTAFYGYTF. The variable domain in full, completed from reference TRBV14 and TRBJ1-2, reads EAGVTQFPSHSVIEKGQTVTLRCDPISGHDNLYWYRRVMGKEIKFLLHFVKESKQDESGMPNNRFLAERTGGTYSTLKVQPAELEDSGVYFCASSPLAGTAFYGYTFGSGTRLTVV.

The V gene is TRBV9, the J gene TRBJ2-2; possible D gene TRBD2, 5 bases. The germline V and J ends were trimmed by 4 bases and 0 bases, with 10 bases remaining between them. This CDR3 has 15 residues. Germline V gene data show CDR1 as SGDLS and CDR2 as YYNGEE. The CDR3 nucleotides read TGTGCCAGCAGCCATAGCGCCACGAACACCGGGGAGCTGTTTTTT. It yields the protein CASSHSATNTGELFF.

The rearrangement uses TRBV2 and TRBJ1-2, with TRBD1 matching 10 bases. The germline V gene has CDR1 SNHLY and CDR2 FYNNEI. The CDR3 covers 16 residues. V shed 0 bases and J 4 bases; nucleotides not matched to a gene: 5. This CDR3 reads CASSEAGTGDLYGYTF. The CDR3 DNA reads TGTGCCAGCAGTGAAGCGGGGACAGGGGACCTCTATGGCTACACCTTC.

The rearrangement links TRBV27 to TRBJ1-4; the D gene is possibly TRBD1 (6 bases). Trimming left V 5 bases short and J 3 bases short, with 16 bases between. Per the germline V gene, CDR1 is MNHEY and CDR2 is SMNVEV (reference sequence). This CDR3 is 16 amino acids long. The CDR3 region has the DNA TGTGCCAGCAGTACATTCCTCAGGGGAGCTAATGAAAAACTGTTTTTT. It translates to CASSTFLRGANEKLFF. The full variable domain, rest sourced from reference TRBV27 and TRBJ1-4, is EAQVTQNPRYLITVTGKKLTVTCSQNMNHEYMSWYRQDPGLGLRQIYYSMNVEVTDKGDVPEGYKVSRKEKRNFPLILESPSPNQTSLYFCASSTFLRGANEKLFFGSGTQLSVL.

Written as DNA, the CDR3 is TGTGCCAGCTCACCACGCGCAGGGCACTTAGAAAAACTGTTTTTT. Translating gives CASSPRAGHLEKLFF. This chain joins TRBV18 and TRBJ1-4; a weak D match, TRBD1 (5 bases). Germline CDR1 KGHSH, CDR2 LQKENI. The CDR3 loop spans 15 amino acids. Trimming shortened V by 1 base and J by 8 bases, and 14 bases separated the two germline ends.

J is TRBJ1-1 and V is TRBV28; a possible D gene is TRBD1 (5 bases). V was clipped by 7 bases and J by 1 base, with 16 bases between them. In germline, CDR1 is MDHEN, CDR2 SYDVKM. This CDR3 has 15 residues. The CDR3 spells CASIPVGGTNTEAFF. The CDR3 DNA sequence: TGTGCCAGCATTCCCGTTGGGGGGACGAACACTGAAGCTTTCTTT.

The rearrangement links TRBV7-3 to TRBJ2-3, with TRBD2 matching 9 bases. CDR1 SGHTA and CDR2 FQGTGA come from the germline V gene. The CDR3 totals 17 residues. J was trimmed by 5 bases and V by 0 bases; bases with no gene match: 9. The CDR3 coding sequence is TGTGCCAGCAGCTTAACTGGAGCGGGAGGTAGTATAGATACGCAGTATTTT. Protein sequence: CASSLTGAGGSIDTQYF.

J is TRBJ2-2 and V is TRBV6-4; 9 bases fit TRBD1. The germline V gene has CDR1 MRHNA and CDR2 SNTAGT. The CDR3 loop spans 15 amino acids. V lost 3 bases, J lost 5 bases, and 4 bases stayed unmatched. Written as DNA, the CDR3 is TGTGCCAGCAGTGAAGGGACAGGGCGAACCGGGGAGCTGTTTTTT. Translation: CASSEGTGRTGELFF.

The chain recombines TRBV5-4 with TRBJ2-7; TRBD2 matches at 10 bases. With V trimmed by 3 bases and J by 3 bases, 3 bases remained unmatched. From germline, CDR1 is SGHNT and CDR2 YYREEE (reference sequence). This CDR3 spans 14 amino acids. The CDR3, as DNA: TGTGCCAGCAGCTCTCGGACTAGCGGCTACGAGCAGTACTTC. Translated: CASSSRTSGYEQYF.

This chain connects TRBV19 to TRBJ2-1, with TRBD2 identical over 11 bases. Unmatched junction bases numbered 23, after V lost 10 bases and J lost 3 bases. CDR1 is LNHDA, CDR2 SQIVND, per germline (reference sequence). This CDR3 region has 20 residues. In nucleotides, the CDR3 is TGTGCCACCCACTCCTTTCCTAGCGGGAGGTCCGTTGGGGGCTACAATGAGCAGTTCTTC. This gives the protein CATHSFPSGRSVGGYNEQFF.

J is TRBJ2-7 and V is TRBV6-1, with 10 bases fitting TRBD1. The V and J ends lost 3 bases and 3 bases, in that order; junction bases with no gene match: 2. Germline lookup yields CDR1 MNHNS and CDR2 SASEGT. The CDR3 has 14 residues. CDR3 in amino acids: CASSDGQGVYEQYF. CDR3 DNA: TGTGCCAGCAGTGACGGACAGGGGGTCTACGAGCAGTACTTC.

The chain joins TRBV5-4 to TRBJ2-1, with 11 bases lining up with TRBD1. Germline V gene lookup returns CDR1 SGHNT and CDR2 YYREEE (reference sequence). The trim removed 3 bases at V and 1 base at J, leaving 0 bases unmatched. The CDR3 contains 15 residues. The CDR3 coding sequence is TGTGCCAGCAGCTGGGACAGGGGGTCCTACAATGAGCAGTTCTTC. It codes for CASSWDRGSYNEQFF.

V is TRBV28 and J is TRBJ2-2, with a tentative D call TRBD2 (5 bases). This CDR3 contains 13 residues. V dropped 5 bases and J dropped 6 bases, with 10 bases sitting between them. Germline V gene lookup returns CDR1 MDHEN and CDR2 SYDVKM. The CDR3 spells CASSLSGAGELFF. The CDR3 DNA is TGTGCCAGCAGTCTCTCCGGGGCCGGGGAGCTGTTTTTT.

The chain couples TRBV7-2 to TRBJ1-3; D is ambiguous. Trimming removed 5 bases at V and 4 bases at J, with 15 bases between. The CDR3 totals 15 residues. Germline V gene lookup returns CDR1 SGHTA and CDR2 FQGNSA. The CDR3 DNA sequence: TGTGCCAGCAGCCCCCGCGGGAACCCCGGAAACACCATATATTTT. Its translation is CASSPRGNPGNTIYF.